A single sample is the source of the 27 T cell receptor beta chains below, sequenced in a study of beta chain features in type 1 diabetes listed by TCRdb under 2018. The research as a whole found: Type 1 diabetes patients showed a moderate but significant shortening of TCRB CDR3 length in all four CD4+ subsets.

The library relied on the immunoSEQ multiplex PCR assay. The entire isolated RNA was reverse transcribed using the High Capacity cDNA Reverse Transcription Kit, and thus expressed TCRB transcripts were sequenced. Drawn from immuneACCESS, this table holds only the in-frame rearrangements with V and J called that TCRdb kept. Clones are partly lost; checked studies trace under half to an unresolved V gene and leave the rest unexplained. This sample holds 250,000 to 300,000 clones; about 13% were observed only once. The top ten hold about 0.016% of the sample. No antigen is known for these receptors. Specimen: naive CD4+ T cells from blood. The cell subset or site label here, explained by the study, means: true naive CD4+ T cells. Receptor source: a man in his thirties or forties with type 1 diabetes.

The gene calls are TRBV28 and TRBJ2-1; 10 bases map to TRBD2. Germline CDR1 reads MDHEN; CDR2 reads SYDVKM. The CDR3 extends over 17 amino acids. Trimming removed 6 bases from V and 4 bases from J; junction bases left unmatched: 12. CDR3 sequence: CASSLAGDTSFYNEQFF. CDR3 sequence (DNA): TGTGCCAGCAGCCTAGCGGGAGACACGTCCTTTTACAATGAGCAGTTCTTC.

CDR3: CASTRGQLNQPQHF. In DNA, the CDR3 is TGTGCCAGCACCCGTGGACAGCTAAATCAGCCCCAGCATTTT. The V and J genes are TRBV6-6 and TRBJ1-5, with D possibly TRBD1 on 6 matching bases. V was pared by 7 bases and J by 4 bases, with 14 bases between. The CDR3 runs to 14 residues. CDR1 MNHNY and CDR2 SVGAGI come from the germline V gene (reference sequence).

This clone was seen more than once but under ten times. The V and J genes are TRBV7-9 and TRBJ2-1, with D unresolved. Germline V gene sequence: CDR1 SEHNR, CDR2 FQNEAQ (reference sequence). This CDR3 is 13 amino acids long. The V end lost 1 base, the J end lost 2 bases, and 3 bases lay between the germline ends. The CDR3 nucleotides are TGTGCCAGCAGCTTAGGCGCCTACAATGAGCAGTTCTTC. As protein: CASSLGAYNEQFF.

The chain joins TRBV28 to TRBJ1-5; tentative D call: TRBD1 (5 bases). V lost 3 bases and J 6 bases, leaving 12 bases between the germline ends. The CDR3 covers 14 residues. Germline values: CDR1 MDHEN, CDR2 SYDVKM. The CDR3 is CASSFYQGSQPQHF. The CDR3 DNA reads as TGTGCCAGCAGTTTTTATCAGGGAAGTCAGCCCCAGCATTTT. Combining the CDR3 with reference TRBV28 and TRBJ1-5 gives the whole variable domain DVKVTQSSRYLVKRTGEKVFLECVQDMDHENMFWYRQDPGLGLRLIYFSYDVKMKEKGDIPEGYSVSREKKERFSLILESASTNQTSMYLCASSFYQGSQPQHFGDGTRLSIL.

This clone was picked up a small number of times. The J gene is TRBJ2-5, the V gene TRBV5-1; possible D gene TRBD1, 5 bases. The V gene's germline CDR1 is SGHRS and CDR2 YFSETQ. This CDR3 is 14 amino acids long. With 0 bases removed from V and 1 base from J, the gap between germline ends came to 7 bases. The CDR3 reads CASSLGQRQETQYF. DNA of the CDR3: TGCGCCAGCAGCTTGGGACAGCGCCAAGAGACCCAGTACTTC.

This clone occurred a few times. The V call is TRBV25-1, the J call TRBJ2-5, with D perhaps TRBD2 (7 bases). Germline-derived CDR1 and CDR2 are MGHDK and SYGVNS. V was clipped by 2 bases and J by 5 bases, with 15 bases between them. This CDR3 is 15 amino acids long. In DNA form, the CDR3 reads TGTGCCAGCAGTGAAGCCGGGGGGCGGTGGGAGACCCAGTACTTC. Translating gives CASSEAGGRWETQYF.

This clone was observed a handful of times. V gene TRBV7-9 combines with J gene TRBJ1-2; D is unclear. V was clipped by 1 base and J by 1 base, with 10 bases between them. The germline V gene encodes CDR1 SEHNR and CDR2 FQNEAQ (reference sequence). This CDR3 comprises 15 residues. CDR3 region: CASSLGARNNYGYTF. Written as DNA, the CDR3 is TGTGCCAGCAGCTTAGGGGCACGGAATAACTATGGCTACACCTTC.

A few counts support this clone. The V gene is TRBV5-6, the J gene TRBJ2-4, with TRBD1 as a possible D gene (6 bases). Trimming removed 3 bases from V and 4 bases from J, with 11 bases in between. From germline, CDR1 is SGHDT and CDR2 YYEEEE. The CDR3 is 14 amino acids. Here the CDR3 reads CASSSGTLKNIQYF. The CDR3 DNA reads TGTGCCAGCAGCTCCGGGACACTGAAAAACATTCAGTACTTC.

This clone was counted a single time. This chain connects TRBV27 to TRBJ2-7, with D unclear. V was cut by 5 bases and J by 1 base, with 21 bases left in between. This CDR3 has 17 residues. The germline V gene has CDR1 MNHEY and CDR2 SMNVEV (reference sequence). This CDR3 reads CASSPFRGRVLSYEQYF. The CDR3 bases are TGTGCCAGCAGTCCTTTCCGAGGAAGAGTTCTATCCTACGAGCAGTACTTC.

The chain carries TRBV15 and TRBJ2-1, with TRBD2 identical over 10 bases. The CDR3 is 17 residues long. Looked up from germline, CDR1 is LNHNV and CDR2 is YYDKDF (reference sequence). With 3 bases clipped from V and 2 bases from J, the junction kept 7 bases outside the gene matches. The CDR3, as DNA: TGTGCCACCAGCAGGGGGAAACTAGCGGGAACCTACAATGAGCAGTTCTTC. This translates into CATSRGKLAGTYNEQFF.

The DNA for the CDR3 is TGCGCCAGCAGCGTGGCCAGGGAAAATACGCAGTATTTT. The encoded protein is CASSVARENTQYF. This chain links TRBV5-1 with TRBJ2-3, with a possible D match to TRBD1 (5 bases). CDR1 and CDR2 from the germline V gene are SGHRS and YFSETQ. V lost 4 bases to trimming and J lost 7 bases, with 13 bases between them. The CDR3 is 13 amino acids.

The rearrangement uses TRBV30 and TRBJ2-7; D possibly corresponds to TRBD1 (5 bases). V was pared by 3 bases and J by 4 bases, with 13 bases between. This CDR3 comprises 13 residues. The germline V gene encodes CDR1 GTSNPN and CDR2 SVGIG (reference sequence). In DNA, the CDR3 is TGTGCCTGGAGGGGGCCCATAACTTACGAGCAGTACTTC. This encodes CAWRGPITYEQYF.

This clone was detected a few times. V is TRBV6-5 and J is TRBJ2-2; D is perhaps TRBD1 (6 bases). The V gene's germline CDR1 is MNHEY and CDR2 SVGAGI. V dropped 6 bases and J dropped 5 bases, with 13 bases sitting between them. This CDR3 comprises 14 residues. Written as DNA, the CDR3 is TGTGCCAGCAGCAAATCCAGGGGTACCGGGGAGCTGTTTTTT. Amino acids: CASSKSRGTGELFF.

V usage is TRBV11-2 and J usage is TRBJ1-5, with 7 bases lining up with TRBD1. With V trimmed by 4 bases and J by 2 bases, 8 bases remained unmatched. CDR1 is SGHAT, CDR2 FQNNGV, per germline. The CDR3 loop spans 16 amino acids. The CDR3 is CASSSQGQGGNQPQHF. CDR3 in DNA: TGTGCCAGCAGCTCGCAGGGGCAGGGGGGCAATCAGCCCCAGCATTTT. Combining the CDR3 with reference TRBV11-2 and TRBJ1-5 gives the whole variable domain EAGVAQSPRYKIIEKRQSVAFWCNPISGHATLYWYQQILGQGPKLLIQFQNNGVVDDSQLPKDRFSAERLKGVDSTLKIQPAKLEDSAVYLCASSSQGQGGNQPQHFGDGTRLSIL.

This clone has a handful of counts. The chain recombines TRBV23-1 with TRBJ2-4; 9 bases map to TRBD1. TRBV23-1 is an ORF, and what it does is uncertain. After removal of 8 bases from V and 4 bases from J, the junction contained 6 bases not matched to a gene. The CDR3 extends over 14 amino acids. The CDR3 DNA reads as TGCGCCAGCGAAGGAGACAGGGGGAAAAACATTCAGTACTTC. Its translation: CASEGDRGKNIQYF.

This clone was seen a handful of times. CDR3 amino acids: CASSLEGTVYNEQFF. The CDR3 DNA sequence: TGTGCCAGCAGCTTAGAGGGGACAGTATACAATGAGCAGTTCTTC. The V and J genes are TRBV7-2 and TRBJ2-1, with 7 nucleotides matching TRBD1. Germline CDR1 SGHTA, CDR2 FQGNSA. V lost 1 base to trimming and J lost 4 bases; unmatched junction nucleotides: 4. This CDR3 comprises 15 residues.

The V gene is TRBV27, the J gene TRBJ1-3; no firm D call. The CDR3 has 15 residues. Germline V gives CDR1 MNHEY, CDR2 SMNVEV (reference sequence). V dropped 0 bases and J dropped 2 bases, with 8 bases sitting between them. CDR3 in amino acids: CASSLSVTAGNTIYF. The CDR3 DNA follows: TGTGCCAGCAGTTTATCGGTTACGGCTGGAAACACCATATATTTT.

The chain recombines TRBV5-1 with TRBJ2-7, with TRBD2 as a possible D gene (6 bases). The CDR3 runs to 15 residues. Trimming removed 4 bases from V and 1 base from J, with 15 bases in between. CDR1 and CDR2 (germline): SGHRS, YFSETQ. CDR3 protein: CASSPGRPSSYEQYF. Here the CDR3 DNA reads TGCGCCAGCAGCCCCGGGAGACCAAGTTCCTACGAGCAGTACTTC.

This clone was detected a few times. CDR3 sequence: CASSLQGMGTEAFF. CDR3 nucleotide sequence: TGCGCCAGCAGCTTGCAGGGGATGGGCACTGAAGCTTTCTTT. V is TRBV5-1 and J is TRBJ1-1; TRBD1 might be the D (6 bases). Germline V CDR1 and CDR2: SGHRS, YFSETQ. Trimming shortened V by 1 base and J by 4 bases, and 11 bases separated the two germline ends. The CDR3 consists of 14 residues.

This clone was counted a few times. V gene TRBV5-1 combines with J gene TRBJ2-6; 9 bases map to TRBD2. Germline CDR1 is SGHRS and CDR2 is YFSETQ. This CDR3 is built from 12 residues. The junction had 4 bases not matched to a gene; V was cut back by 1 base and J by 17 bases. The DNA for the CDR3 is TGCGCCAGCAGCTTGTCTAGCGGGGCCTTGACTTTC. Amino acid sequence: CASSLSSGALTF.

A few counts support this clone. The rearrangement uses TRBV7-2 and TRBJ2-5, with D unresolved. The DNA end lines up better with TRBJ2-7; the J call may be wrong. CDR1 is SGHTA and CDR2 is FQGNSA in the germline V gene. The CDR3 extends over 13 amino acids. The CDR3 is CASSLDQVYEQYF. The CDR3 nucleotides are TGTGCCAGCAGCTTAGATCAGGTGTACGAGCAGTACTTC.

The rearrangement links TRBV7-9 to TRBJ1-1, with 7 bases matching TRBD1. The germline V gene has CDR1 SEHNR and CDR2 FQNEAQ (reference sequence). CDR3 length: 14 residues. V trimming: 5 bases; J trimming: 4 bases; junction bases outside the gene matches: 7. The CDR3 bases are TGTGCCAGCAGCCCGGGACAGTTGACCACTGAAGCTTTCTTT. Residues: CASSPGQLTTEAFF.

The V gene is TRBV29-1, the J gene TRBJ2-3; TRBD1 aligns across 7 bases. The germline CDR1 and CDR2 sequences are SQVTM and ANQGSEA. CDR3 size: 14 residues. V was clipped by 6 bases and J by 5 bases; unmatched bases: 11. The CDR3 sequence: CSVPPDRDRDTQYF. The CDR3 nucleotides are TGCAGCGTCCCACCCGACAGGGACAGAGATACGCAGTATTTT.

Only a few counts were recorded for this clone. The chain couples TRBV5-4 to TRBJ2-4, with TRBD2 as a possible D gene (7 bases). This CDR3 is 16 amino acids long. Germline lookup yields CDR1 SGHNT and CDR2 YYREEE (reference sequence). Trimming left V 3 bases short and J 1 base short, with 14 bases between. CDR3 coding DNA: TGTGCCAGCAGCTCGGGGGGCAGTGCGGCCAAAAACATTCAGTACTTC. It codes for CASSSGGSAAKNIQYF.

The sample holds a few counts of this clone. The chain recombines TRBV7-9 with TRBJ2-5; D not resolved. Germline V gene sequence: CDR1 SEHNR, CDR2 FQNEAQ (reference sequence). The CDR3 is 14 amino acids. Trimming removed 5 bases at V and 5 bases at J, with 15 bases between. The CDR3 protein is CASSTPGLPETQYF. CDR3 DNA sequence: TGTGCCAGCAGCACACCGGGTTTACCGGAGACCCAGTACTTC.

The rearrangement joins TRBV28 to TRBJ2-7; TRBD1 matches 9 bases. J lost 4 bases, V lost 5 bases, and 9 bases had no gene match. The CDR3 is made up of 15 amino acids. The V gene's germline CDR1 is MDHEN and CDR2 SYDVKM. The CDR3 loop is CASSEAGTGLYEQYF. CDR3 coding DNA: TGTGCCAGCAGTGAAGCCGGGACAGGGCTTTACGAGCAGTACTTC.

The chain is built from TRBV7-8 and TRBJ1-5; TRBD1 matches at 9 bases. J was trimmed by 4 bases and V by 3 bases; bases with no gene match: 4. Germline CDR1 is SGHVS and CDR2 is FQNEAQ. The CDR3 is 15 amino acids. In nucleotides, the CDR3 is TGTGCCAGCAGCTTTACCGGGACAGGGAATCAGCCCCAGCATTTT. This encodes CASSFTGTGNQPQHF.